This is a list of T cell receptor beta chains from one sample in a study of blood T cell repertoires in COVID-19. Data came from immunoSEQ multiplex PCR; TCRdb stores just in-frame clones and leaves some out. The repertoire has roughly 140,000 clones, roughly 85% of them found once; the top ten carry about 2.9%. The source material was peripheral blood. Receptor source: a man aged 45-65 years with acute or convalescent COVID-19. CDR3s include the opening cysteine and the closing phenylalanine or tryptophan. D genes are given only for firm matches. Not every row has a clone size; where given, it reads once, few, many or a size class.

j_call v_call clone_size d_call cdr3_nt cdr3_aa
TRBJ1-5 TRBV18 NA TRBD1 TGTGCCAGCTCCGGACAGGGTGATCAGCCCCAGCATTTT CASSGQGDQPQHF
TRBJ1-2 TRBV10-3 NA NA TGTGCCATCAGTGAAGGGCAGGGGAACTATGGCTACACCTTC CAISEGQGNYGYTF
TRBJ1-2 TRBV19 NA TRBD1 TGTGCCAGTAGTATAGGGACAGGGCCCCGGGACTATGGCTACACCTTC CASSIGTGPRDYGYTF
TRBJ1-1 TRBV10-3 NA TRBD1 TGTGCCATCAGTGAGACAGGGGGCGAGAACACTGAAGCTTTCTTT CAISETGGENTEAFF
TRBJ2-7 TRBV7-2 once NA TGTGCCAGCAGCTTAGTGCTGGGGAGCTACGAGCAGTACTTC CASSLVLGSYEQYF
TRBJ1-1 TRBV21-1 NA NA TGTGCCAGCACCCCCGGGACAGGGTGGTACACTGAAGCTTTCTTT CASTPGTGWYTEAFF
TRBJ2-3 TRBV9 NA TRBD1 TGTGCCAGCAGCGTAGAAGCCAACAGGGGCGGGACAGATACGCAGTATTTT CASSVEANRGGTDTQYF
TRBJ1-5 TRBV11-2 NA NA TGTGCCAGCAGCTTTTCCTCGGGAAGCAATCAGCCCCAGCATTTT CASSFSSGSNQPQHF
TRBJ2-2 TRBV4-1 once TRBD1 TGCGCCAGCAGCCCAGTGGGACAGGGGAACGGGGAGCTGTTTTTT CASSPVGQGNGELFF
TRBJ1-1 TRBV2 few TRBD1 TGTGCCAGCAGGAAGGACAGGGGCGGTGAAGCTTTCTTT CASRKDRGGEAFF
TRBJ2-7 TRBV28 NA NA TGTGCCAGCAGTTTAAGACAGGTTTCGTACGAGCAGTACTTC CASSLRQVSYEQYF
TRBJ1-6 TRBV19 NA TRBD1 TGTGCCAGTAGTCTGGGACAGAGGTCACCCCTCCACTTT CASSLGQRSPLHF
TRBJ1-4 TRBV7-9 NA NA TGTGCCAGCAGCTTAGATCTTGATGAAAAACTGTTTTTT CASSLDLDEKLFF
TRBJ1-4 TRBV11-3 NA NA TGTGCCAGCAGTCGGTCGGCTAATGAAAAACTGTTTTTT CASSRSANEKLFF
TRBJ2-7 TRBV11-2 NA NA TGTGCCAGCAGCCCCAGGGATCCCGAGCAGTACTTC CASSPRDPEQYF
TRBJ2-1 TRBV7-3 NA TRBD2 TGTGCCAGCAGCTTAAGACCGAGCGGGAGGGGCTCCTACAATGAGCAGTTCTTC CASSLRPSGRGSYNEQFF
TRBJ2-5 TRBV27 NA NA TGTGCCAGCAGTTTTGGGTCTAGCGTCCAAGAGACCCAGTACTTC CASSFGSSVQETQYF
TRBJ1-2 TRBV5-1 few TRBD1 TGCGCCAGCAGCCCCGGGACAGAGGGCGGCTACACCTTC CASSPGTEGGYTF
TRBJ2-5 TRBV6-6 NA NA TGTGCCATCGCCAGTGGGCCAGAGACCCAGTACTTC CAIASGPETQYF
TRBJ1-1 TRBV30 NA NA TGTGCCTACCAGGAGTGGCGGGCTGAAGCTTTCTTT CAYQEWRAEAFF
TRBJ2-6 TRBV3-1/TRBV3-2 NA NA TGTGCCAGCAGCCAAGGACCTAGGAAATCTGGGGCCAACGTCCTGACTTTC CASSQGPRKSGANVLTF
TRBJ2-7 TRBV7-9 few NA TGTGCCAGCAGCCAGACACTCTACGAGCAGTACTTC CASSQTLYEQYF
TRBJ2-2 TRBV11-3 NA NA TGTGCCAGCAGCTTGCGGGTGGCGAACACCGGGGAGCTGTTTTTT CASSLRVANTGELFF
TRBJ2-3 TRBV30 NA TRBD2 TGTGCCTGGAGTGTGAGCGGGAACTCCCCGAATACGCAGTATTTT CAWSVSGNSPNTQYF
TRBJ1-2 TRBV7-9 NA NA TGTGCCAGCTACGGGGCGAAAGCGGGGGCGAGGGGCTACACCTTC CASYGAKAGARGYTF
TRBJ2-2 TRBV18 NA TRBD1 TGTGCCAGCTCAAGCTCCGGGACAGGGAACACCGGGGAGCTGTTTTTT CASSSSGTGNTGELFF
TRBJ2-1 TRBV6-1 NA TRBD2 TGTGCCAGCAGTGAGGGCCAGGGAGGGTCCTACAATGAGCAGTTCTTC CASSEGQGGSYNEQFF
TRBJ2-5 TRBV7-6 NA NA TGTGCCAGCAGCACAACAGGGATAATCTGGGAGACCCAGTACTTC CASSTTGIIWETQYF
TRBJ1-2 TRBV25-1 NA TRBD1 TGTGCCAGCAGTTTAACAGGGGCCTCGGGCTACACCTTC CASSLTGASGYTF
TRBJ2-2 TRBV7-8 NA NA TGTGCCAGCAGCTTAGGAAACAGGGTGATCACCGGGGAGCTGTTTTTT CASSLGNRVITGELFF
TRBJ1-5 TRBV6-5 few TRBD1 TGTGCCAGCACCTTGGGACAGGGCGGGAATCAGCCCCAGCATTTT CASTLGQGGNQPQHF